This TCR beta chain was observed in a study of blood T cell repertoires in COVID-19 (dated by TCRdb to about 2020). General notes on the study: Samples from collaborators originated in the United States, Italy and Spain and spanned both the acute and convalescent phases of COVID-19. Nearly every sample came with metadata listing a de-identified subject ID, COVID-19 status, age in years and sex. The repertoires were made available in a free public database intended to serve as a resource for research on the immune response to SARS-CoV-2. The prospective study material was composed of cDNA or gDNA derived from T cells, B-cell-depleted T cells, or PBMCs. Subjects who had been exposed to COVID-19, were actively infected with it, or had recovered from it provided the deeply sampled blood TCRbeta repertoires that made up the dataset. The samples were drawn from the first 160 participants of the ongoing ImmuneRACE study and from over a thousand subjects provided by 6 global collaborators. HLA class I and class II types, where available, came from metadata supplied by the sample provider rather than from assay-based typing. Study-wide findings and limitations: How much clinical and demographic metadata was included differed by source and by participant, and the metadata was provided uncurated.

The immunoSEQ Assay, a bias-controlled multiplex PCR, was used to amplify TCRbeta CDR3 regions from genomic DNA. The original methods were these. Within the assay, amplification of reference gene primers was used to estimate how many nucleated cells each sample contained. To quantify the absolute abundance of each unique TCRbeta CDR3 rearrangement, sequence reads were collapsed and filtered. For each sample, productive Simpson clonality was calculated by taking the square root of Simpson's diversity index across productive rearrangements. As stored in TCRdb, this immuneACCESS dataset retains in-frame rearrangements with V and J assigned. A fraction of the clones does not appear; measured against another copy, unresolved V genes explain less than half of the discrepancy, and the remainder lacks a known reason. V, J and clone size reflect that table, while D and trimming were determined from the DNA. The sample profile shows some 180,000 clones; roughly 81% of them were found once. About 2.7% of the sample is in the top ten clones.

About this clone: Its binding antigen is unknown. It has no much larger one-base neighbor in the sample; base qualities were not kept.

The germline V gene supplies CDR1 SGDLS and CDR2 YYNGEE. Spanning cysteine to phenylalanine, the CDR3 consists of 16 amino acids. The read is trimmed to its CDR3 DNA, 48 bases read in frame from base 1. Compared with germline, V lacks 0 bases and J lacks 3 bases; bases without a gene match: 6. One collaborating source in Seattle enrolled patients during active infection and followed them longitudinally through the course of disease. Whole blood was collected in K2EDTA tubes by collaborating institutions according to the institutions' own protocols. For TCRbeta analysis, collaborator samples were shipped as frozen whole blood, as isolated PBMCs, or as DNA extracted from either sample type.

The sequenced sample was peripheral blood. The source of this sequence is a woman older than 75 with COVID-19, enrolled during active disease. Recombination linked TRBV9 to TRBJ2-7; 10 central nucleotides agree with TRBD1. The DNA is as follows: TGTGCCAGCAGCGTAGGGGGACAGGGGTCAATCTACGAGCAGTACTTC. This codes for CASSVGGQGSIYEQYF.